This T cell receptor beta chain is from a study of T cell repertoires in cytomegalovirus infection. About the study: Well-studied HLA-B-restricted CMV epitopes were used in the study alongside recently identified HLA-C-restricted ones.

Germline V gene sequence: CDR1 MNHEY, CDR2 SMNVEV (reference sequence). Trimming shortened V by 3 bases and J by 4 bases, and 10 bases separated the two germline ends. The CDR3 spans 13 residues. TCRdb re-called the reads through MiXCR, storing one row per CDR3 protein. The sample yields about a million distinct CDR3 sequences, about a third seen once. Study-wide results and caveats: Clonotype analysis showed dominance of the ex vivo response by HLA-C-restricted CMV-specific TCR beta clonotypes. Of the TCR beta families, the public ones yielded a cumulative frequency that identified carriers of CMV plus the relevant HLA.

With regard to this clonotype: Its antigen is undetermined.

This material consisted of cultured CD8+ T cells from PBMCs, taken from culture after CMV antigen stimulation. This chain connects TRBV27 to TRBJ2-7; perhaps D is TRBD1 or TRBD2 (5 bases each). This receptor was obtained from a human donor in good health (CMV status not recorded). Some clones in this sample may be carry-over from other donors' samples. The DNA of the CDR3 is TGTGCCAGCAGTTTCGGGGACGGGTACGAGCAGTACTTC. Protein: CASSFGDGYEQYF.